These 8 T cell receptor beta chains were all obtained from the same sample, sequenced in a study of human T cells and chemical hapten exposure. Time point indicated: patch test 2, 6 weeks after DPC sensitization. This sample's treatment: therapeutic diphenylcyclopropenone sensitization with weekly scalp DPC. MiXCR, applied by TCRdb to the RACE reads, yields one record per CDR3 protein. This sample has about 140,000 distinct CDR3 sequences, with roughly 10% found just once. The source was whole blood, collected in connection with sensitization to the hapten diphenylcyclopropenone (DPC). These receptors were obtained from a woman in her 50s with alopecia areata. Some clones in this sample may be carry-over from other donors' samples.

This chain connects TRBV6-1 to TRBJ2-1; D remains ambiguous. V was pared by 6 bases and J by 5 bases, with 14 bases between. The length of the CDR3 is 14 residues. The germline CDR1 and CDR2 sequences are MNHNS and SASEGT. CDR3 protein: CASSRSSRDNEQFF. Here the CDR3 DNA reads TGTGCCAGCAGCAGGTCTAGTCGGGACAATGAGCAGTTCTTC.

CDR3 residues: CASSDGISSGTDTQYF. CDR3 nucleotides: TGTGCCAGCAGTGACGGGATCAGTTCGGGCACAGATACGCAGTATTTT. The chain has TRBV6-4 and TRBJ2-3, with D unclear. Per the germline V gene, CDR1 is MRHNA and CDR2 is SNTAGT. The CDR3 is 16 amino acids. Trimming took off 2 bases at V and 1 base at J, with 13 bases between the two ends.

The chain couples TRBV7-9 to TRBJ1-2; D is ambiguous. CDR1 and CDR2 (germline): SEHNR, FQNEAQ (reference sequence). The V end was cut by 1 base, the J end by 6 bases, with 9 bases between. The CDR3 runs 13 residues. The CDR3 loop reads CASSLVGPDGYTF. Written as DNA, the CDR3 is TGTGCCAGCAGCTTAGTTGGACCTGATGGCTACACCTTC.

This clonotype has ten or more counts. This sequence joins TRBV28 and TRBJ1-6; no firm D call. Per germline, CDR1 MDHEN and CDR2 SYDVKM. CDR3 length: 13 amino acids. V was clipped by 2 bases and J by 7 bases, with 6 bases between them. The CDR3 DNA follows: TGTGCCAGCAGTTTAGGGGAGAATTCACCCCTCCACTTT. It codes for CASSLGENSPLHF.

This clonotype was seen ten or more times. V and J are TRBV2 and TRBJ2-2, with 11 positions matching TRBD1. CDR3 size: 15 residues. The V gene end was trimmed by 3 bases and the J gene end by 5 bases; junction bases not matched to a gene: 2. Germline values: CDR1 SNHLY, CDR2 FYNNEI. CDR3 protein: CASSDGTGGTGELFF. In DNA form, the CDR3 reads TGTGCCAGCAGTGACGGGACAGGGGGAACCGGGGAGCTGTTTTTT.

This clonotype showed up just a few times. The CDR3 protein is CSVARGLGNEQYF. CDR3 sequence (DNA): TGCAGCGTGGCCAGGGGGCTTGGGAACGAGCAGTACTTC. V usage is TRBV29-1 and J usage is TRBJ2-7; 8 nucleotides agree with TRBD1. Germline lookup yields CDR1 SQVTM and CDR2 ANQGSEA. J gave up 5 bases and V 6 bases, and 9 bases lay outside the gene matches. This CDR3 spans 13 amino acids.

This clonotype was seen only a few times. The chain links TRBV2 to TRBJ1-2; D ambiguous. Germline V CDR1 and CDR2: SNHLY, FYNNEI. Trimming removed 1 base at V and 5 bases at J, with 8 bases between. The CDR3 consists of 13 residues. The CDR3 DNA sequence: TGTGCCAGCAGTGAAGGGGGTACATATGGCTACACCTTC. Protein sequence: CASSEGGTYGYTF. Variable domain in full (rest from reference TRBV2 and TRBJ1-2): EPEVTQTPSHQVTQMGQEVILRCVPISNHLYFYWYRQILGQKVEFLVSFYNNEISEKSEIFDDQFSVERPDGSNFTLKIRSTKLEDSAMYFCASSEGGTYGYTFGSGTRLTVV.

The chain employs TRBV6-2 or TRBV6-3 and TRBJ2-3, with TRBD1 matching 9 bases. Germline loops: CDR1 MNHEY, CDR2 SVGEGT. J lost 1 base, V lost 5 bases, and 7 bases had no gene match. CDR3 length equals 16 residues. The CDR3 bases are TGTGCCAGCAGTCTCGGACAGGGGCCAGGCACAGATACGCAGTATTTT. This sequence encodes CASSLGQGPGTDTQYF.